This T cell receptor beta chain derives from a study of blood T cell repertoires in COVID-19 (dated by TCRdb to between 2020 and 2021). Concerning the study at large: Samples from collaborators originated in the United States, Italy and Spain and spanned both the acute and convalescent phases of COVID-19. The material from the prospective study consisted of cDNA or gDNA derived from T cells, B-cell-depleted T cells, or PBMCs. The repertoires were made available in a free public database intended to serve as a resource for research on the immune response to SARS-CoV-2. The dataset comprised deeply sampled blood TCRbeta repertoires from subjects exposed to, actively infected with, or recovered from COVID-19. A de-identified subject ID, COVID-19 status, age in years and sex were almost always included in the sample metadata. The samples were drawn from the first 160 participants of the ongoing ImmuneRACE study and from 1,254 subjects provided by 6 global collaborators. Where available, HLA class I and class II types were taken from metadata supplied by the sample provider and were not determined by assay-based typing.

This clone turned up a few times. Its antigen is unknown. No much larger clone is present one base from it, and per-base qualities are unavailable. CDR1 and CDR2 (MNHEY, SMNVEV) derive from the germline V gene (reference sequence). A distance of 14 bases separates the germline ends of V and J, which lose 7 bases and 8 bases respectively. The CDR3 runs 12 amino acids, cysteine and phenylalanine included. Only the CDR3 DNA is retained, 36 bases long and in frame from the first base. Enrolling through a virtual design, the prospective study's participants ranged in age from roughly 18 to 89 years and lived across 20 to 30 United States geographic areas. In the prospective study, participants were assigned to cohorts based on the clinical history participants reported in a screening survey and a study questionnaire. Recovered participants in ImmuneRACE Cohort 3 were defined by two consecutive negative NP/OP PCR tests, clearance by a healthcare professional, or resolution of symptoms. In the prospective study, whole blood, serum and a nasopharyngeal or oropharyngeal swab were collected from each participant by mobile phlebotomists. Participants in the prospective study had the option to provide additional blood draws and questionnaires over a roughly two-month period. Before DNA extraction, prospective study blood samples were shipped either frozen or at room temperature.

The research as a whole found: The amount of clinical and demographic metadata varied by source and participant and was provided uncurated.

The immunoSEQ Assay, a bias-controlled multiplex PCR, was used to amplify TCRbeta CDR3 regions from genomic DNA. Per the source publication's procedure: The number of nucleated cells in each sample was estimated from the amplification of reference gene primers within the assay. To quantify the absolute abundance of each unique TCRbeta CDR3 rearrangement, sequence reads were collapsed and filtered. For each sample, productive Simpson clonality was calculated as the square root of Simpson's diversity index over productive rearrangements. Not all clones reach the TCRdb copy of this immuneACCESS table, which keeps in-frame sequences only. Checked studies attribute under half of the gap to unresolved V genes and leave the rest unexplained. Clone size and V and J calls were adopted from that table, with D and trimming inferred from the DNA. A total of about 350,000 clones appear in this sample, roughly 84% of them only once. The ten biggest clones cover more than 1% of the sample.

The sample taken for sequencing was PBMCs or T cells enriched from blood (not recorded which). This sequence uses TRBV27 and TRBJ1-1; a weak D assignment points to TRBD1 (5 bases agree). This receptor was identified in a woman aged 30 to 39 who had recovered from COVID-19. The nucleotides are TGTGCCAGCAAACCGTTGGGGGGGGAAGCTTTCTTT. Translated, this gives CASKPLGGEAFF.